The rows below give T cell receptor beta chains drawn from one sample of a study of blood T cell repertoires in COVID-19. Clones were sequenced by immunoSEQ multiplex PCR, and TCRdb holds only the in-frame ones, with some missing. This table holds about 84,000 clones, around 80% found once. Sequenced input: peripheral blood. The receptors originated from an elderly woman with acute or convalescent COVID-19. Each CDR3 is given with its conserved first and last residue.

TRBJ1-2	TRBV12-3/TRBV12-4	CASSFLRGNGYTF
TRBJ1-1	TRBV6-5	CASSDSPRNTEAFF
TRBJ2-7	TRBV4-2	CASSPGQTLGEQYF
TRBJ2-7	TRBV11-2	CASSLDNPRQEQYF
TRBJ2-1	TRBV7-2	CASSLASGRGDEQFF
TRBJ2-5	TRBV11-1	CASSLTGAGTQYF
TRBJ2-7	TRBV12-3/TRBV12-4	CASSYRGLEQYF
TRBJ2-1	TRBV3-1/TRBV3-2	CASSPLAGIDNEQFF
TRBJ2-7	TRBV5-4	CASSSGTSGFYEQYF
TRBJ2-4	TRBV6-6	CASSLQQGALRSPQNIQYF
TRBJ2-3	TRBV19	CASSNVGSTDTQYF
TRBJ2-7	TRBV11-3	CASSGGSGGRYEQYF
TRBJ2-7	TRBV11-2	CASTKSRGASYEQYF
TRBJ1-6	TRBV5-6	CASSGGQHPERSPLHF
TRBJ2-7	TRBV5-1	CASSLGTANYEQYF
TRBJ2-3	TRBV28	CASSPPGGGSVGDTQYF
TRBJ2-1	TRBV19	CASRSGTGVGEQFF
TRBJ2-7	TRBV12-5	CASGHNNYEQYF
TRBJ2-5	TRBV9	CASSLTRGESETQYF
TRBJ2-7	TRBV15	CATSRPHSEQYF
TRBJ1-2	TRBV6-2/TRBV6-3	CASSPGQNYGYTF
TRBJ2-7	TRBV7-9	CASSSIGTPPYEQYF
TRBJ2-7	TRBV2	CASGRGLAAYEQYF
TRBJ2-5	TRBV24-1	CATSDSTSGRRETQYF
TRBJ2-5	TRBV10-2	CASSRGTTETQYF
TRBJ2-3	TRBV6-5	CARNVLRDCTDTQYF
TRBJ1-5	TRBV4-1	CASSQGQSNQPQHF
TRBJ2-3	TRBV11-2	CASSSLADWYSTDTQYF
TRBJ1-2	TRBV18	CASSPGTGTPYGYTF
TRBJ2-3	TRBV7-2	CASSPYGGHGDTQYF
TRBJ2-6	TRBV20-1	CSASKGAGANVLTF
TRBJ2-7	TRBV18	CASSPGQGGDEQYF
TRBJ1-2	TRBV6-2/TRBV6-3	CASSGSNYGYTF
TRBJ1-2	TRBV30	CAWSVNREGYTF
TRBJ2-7	TRBV6-5	CASSLTLAGVSYEQYF
TRBJ1-1	TRBV7-9	CASSLVGQMNTEAFF
TRBJ2-5	TRBV3-1/TRBV3-2	CASSSDSETQYF
TRBJ2-5	TRBV12-3/TRBV12-4	CASRPGQWETQYF
TRBJ1-4	TRBV3-1/TRBV3-2	CASRSQGAGEKLFF
TRBJ1-2	TRBV12-3/TRBV12-4	CASSLGQGYGYTF
TRBJ2-2	TRBV11-3	CASSLPSAANTGELFF
TRBJ2-2	TRBV19	CASSIGALNTGELFF
TRBJ2-1	TRBV7-2	CASTLFATGTSGGSEQFF
TRBJ1-2	TRBV29-1	CSVARGPYGYTF